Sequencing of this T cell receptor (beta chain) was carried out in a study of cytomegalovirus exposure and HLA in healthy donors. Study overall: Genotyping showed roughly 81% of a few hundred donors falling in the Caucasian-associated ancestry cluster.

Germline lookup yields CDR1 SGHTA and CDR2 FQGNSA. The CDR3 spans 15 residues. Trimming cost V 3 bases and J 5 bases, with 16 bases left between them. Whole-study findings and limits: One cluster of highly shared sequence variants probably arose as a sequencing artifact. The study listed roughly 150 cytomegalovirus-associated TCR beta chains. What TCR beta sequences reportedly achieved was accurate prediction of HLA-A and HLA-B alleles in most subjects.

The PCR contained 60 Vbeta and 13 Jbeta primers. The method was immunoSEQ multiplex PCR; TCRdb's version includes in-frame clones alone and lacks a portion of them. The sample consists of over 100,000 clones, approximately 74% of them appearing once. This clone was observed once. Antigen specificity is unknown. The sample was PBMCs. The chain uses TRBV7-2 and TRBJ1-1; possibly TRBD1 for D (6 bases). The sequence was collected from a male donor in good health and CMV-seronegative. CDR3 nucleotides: TGTGCCAGCAGCTTGTGGTCAGGGGACGAAACTGAAGCTTTCTTT. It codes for CASSLWSGDETEAFF.